The clone carrying this T cell receptor (beta chain) was observed many times. The data derive from a study of spatial heterogeneity in lung cancer. Time point specified: sample taken at primary tumor resection. No cells were sorted before sequencing. The whole RNA sequenced was extracted from tumor, nontumor lung or frozen PBMC. A unique molecular identifier was carried by every single TCR cDNA molecule. TCRdb used MiXCR to reprocess the 5' RACE reads, holding one entry per CDR3 protein. Of more than 12,000 distinct CDR3 sequences in the sample, 9.5% to 14% are singletons; the top ten hold roughly a third. Germline lookup yields CDR1 LNHDA and CDR2 SQIVND (reference sequence). Trimming pared 4 bases from V and 10 bases from J, leaving 11 bases between. The CDR3 sequence is 13 residues long.

V and J are TRBV19 and TRBJ1-6; D is uncertain. The source is a female donor with early-stage non-small cell lung cancer. The sequencing used PBMCs, collected at surgery. The DNA of the CDR3 is TGTGCCAGTAGTAGGGCAGGCGAGTCACCCCTCCACTTT. Amino acid sequence: CASSRAGESPLHF.